These T cell receptor beta chains were read from a single sample in a study of CD8 T cells in ankylosing spondylitis. MiXCR, run by TCRdb on the 5' RACE reads, gives a single entry per CDR3 protein. Of under 9,000 distinct CDR3 sequences in the sample, roughly 7.7% were seen once. Sequenced: blood, either unsorted or a sorted T cell fraction (not recorded which). The receptors originated from a male donor with ankylosing spondylitis or in good health (not recorded which). The CDR3 runs from the conserved cysteine through the conserved F or W. D genes are given only for firm matches. Clone size appears in some rows only: once, few, many, or a class for an expanded clone.

>NA|TRBJ2-1|TRBV9|NA
CASSEGTFNEQFF
TGTGCCAGCAGCGAAGGGACCTTCAATGAGCAGTTCTTC
>medium-sized|TRBJ2-5|TRBV9|NA
CASSVGGYQETQYF
TGTGCCAGCAGCGTAGGCGGGTACCAAGAGACCCAGTACTTC
>many|TRBJ2-5|TRBV9|TRBD1
CASSAGTGGETQYF
TGTGCCAGCAGCGCCGGGACAGGGGGAGAGACCCAGTACTTC
>NA|TRBJ1-6|TRBV12-1|NA
CASSFCGPTGYNSPLHF
TGTGCCAGCAGCTTTTGCGGCCCCACGGGCTATAATTCACCCCTCCACTTT
>medium-sized|TRBJ2-3|TRBV9|TRBD2
CASSASGGVGTDTQYF
TGTGCCAGCAGCGCGAGCGGGGGGGTTGGAACAGATACGCAGTATTTT
>NA|TRBJ2-1|TRBV9|NA
CASSAGTRTGRGSSYNEQFF
TGTGCCAGCAGCGCCGGGACAAGGACTGGACGTGGTAGCTCCTACAATGAGCAGTTCTTC
>NA|TRBJ2-1|TRBV9|TRBD2
CASGTSGGSYNEQFF
TGTGCCAGCGGTACTAGCGGGGGCTCCTACAATGAGCAGTTCTTC
>many|TRBJ2-1|TRBV9|TRBD2
CASSVGTSGRGDEQFF
TGTGCCAGCAGCGTAGGGACTAGCGGGAGAGGAGATGAGCAGTTCTTC
>many|TRBJ2-5|TRBV9|NA
CASGMGGSETQYF
TGTGCCAGCGGGATGGGCGGGTCTGAGACCCAGTACTTC
>NA|TRBJ2-5|TRBV9|NA
CASSEGRGVGETQYF
TGTGCCAGCAGTGAAGGGCGAGGAGTGGGAGAGACCCAGTACTTC
>many|TRBJ1-2|TRBV9|TRBD1
CASRSTGGSYGYTF
TGTGCCAGCAGATCTACAGGGGGCAGCTATGGCTACACCTTC
>many|TRBJ2-1|TRBV9|NA
CASSAPSTSVSYNEQFF
TGTGCCAGCAGCGCCCCTAGCACCTCAGTCTCCTACAATGAGCAGTTCTTC
>few|TRBJ2-1|TRBV9|NA
CASSGTASSYNEQFF
TGTGCCAGCAGCGGGACAGCGAGCTCCTACAATGAGCAGTTCTTC
>many|TRBJ2-2|TRBV9|NA
CASSVRREKTNTGELFF
TGTGCCAGCAGCGTACGGAGAGAGAAGACGAACACCGGGGAGCTGTTTTTT
>once|TRBJ2-2|TRBV9|NA
CASSVVSGGELFF
TGTGCCAGCAGCGTAGTTTCAGGCGGGGAGCTGTTTTTT
>many|TRBJ1-3|TRBV9|NA
CASSDLGSGNTIYF
TGTGCCAGCAGTGATTTGGGGTCTGGAAACACCATATATTTT
>medium-sized|TRBJ1-4|TRBV9|NA
CASSNGAGNEKLFF
TGTGCCAGCAGCAATGGGGCTGGGAATGAAAAACTGTTTTTT
>many|TRBJ2-2|TRBV9|NA
CASSVGDGNTGELFF
TGTGCCAGCAGCGTTGGGGACGGTAACACCGGGGAGCTGTTTTTT
>NA|TRBJ2-5|TRBV19|NA
CASSIFAQGGQTQYF
TGTGCCAGTAGTATTTTTGCACAGGGTGGACAGACCCAGTACTTC
>many|TRBJ2-1|TRBV9|NA
CASSVGGTLREQFF
TGTGCCAGCAGCGTAGGGGGGACTCTGCGTGAGCAGTTCTTC
>NA|TRBJ2-5|TRBV9|NA
CASSVAAWDTETQYF
TGTGCCAGCAGCGTAGCCGCCTGGGACACAGAGACCCAGTACTTC
>few|TRBJ2-3|TRBV9|NA
CASSPFPTGGPESTQYF
TGTGCCAGCAGCCCCTTTCCAACCGGGGGCCCAGAGTCTACGCAGTATTTT
>medium-sized|TRBJ2-4|TRBV9|TRBD2
CASSVSGSKENIQYF
TGTGCCAGCAGCGTTAGCGGGAGCAAGGAAAACATTCAGTACTTC
>medium-sized|TRBJ2-1|TRBV9|NA
CASSVLLQDEQFF
TGTGCCAGCAGCGTTCTTCTCCAGGATGAGCAGTTCTTC
>NA|TRBJ2-1|TRBV9|TRBD2
CASSRRGGNEQFF
TGTGCCAGCAGCCGGCGGGGGGGCAATGAGCAGTTCTTC
>medium-sized|TRBJ1-1|TRBV9|NA
CASSVVADTEAFF
TGTGCCAGCAGCGTAGTAGCTGACACTGAAGCTTTCTTT
>many|TRBJ2-4|TRBV9|NA
CASSSPVDSKNIQYF
TGTGCCAGCAGCTCCCCCGTCGACAGCAAAAACATTCAGTACTTC
>many|TRBJ2-1|TRBV9|NA
CASSVTSYEQFF
TGTGCCAGCAGCGTTACTAGCTATGAGCAGTTCTTC
>few|TRBJ1-2|TRBV9|TRBD1
CASSTRTGTGVGYTF
TGTGCCAGCAGCACCCGAACCGGGACAGGGGTCGGCTACACCTTC
>NA|TRBJ2-5|TRBV9|NA
CASSVGGREEETQYF
TGTGCCAGCAGCGTAGGGGGCAGGGAGGAGGAGACCCAGTACTTC
>many|TRBJ2-1|TRBV9|NA
CASSVGGEQFF
TGTGCCAGCAGCGTAGGGGGGGAGCAGTTCTTC
>NA|TRBJ2-1|TRBV9|TRBD2
CASSVAGSGSYNEQFF
TGTGCCAGCAGCGTAGCGGGTAGCGGGTCCTACAATGAGCAGTTCTTC
>many|TRBJ2-1|TRBV9|TRBD2
CASSVGAGVSYNEQFF
TGTGCCAGCAGCGTAGGAGCGGGAGTATCCTACAATGAGCAGTTCTTC
>many|TRBJ2-2|TRBV9|TRBD1
CASSMTGKGELFF
TGTGCCAGCAGCATGACAGGGAAGGGGGAGCTGTTTTTT
>NA|TRBJ2-3|TRBV4-3|TRBD2
CASSQDGGTSGGTDTQYF
TGCGCCAGCAGCCAAGATGGGGGTACTAGCGGTGGCACAGATACGCAGTATTTT
>many|TRBJ2-3|TRBV9|NA
CASSDRDRTDTQYF
TGTGCCAGCAGCGACCGGGATCGCACAGATACGCAGTATTTT
>few|TRBJ1-2|TRBV9|NA
CASTTGNYGYTF
TGTGCCAGCACAACAGGGAATTATGGCTACACCTTC
>medium-sized|TRBJ2-2|TRBV9|NA
CASSVGGTVTGELFF
TGTGCCAGCAGCGTAGGTGGAACGGTTACCGGGGAGCTGTTTTTT
>medium-sized|TRBJ1-2|TRBV9|TRBD1
CASSAGGAHGYTF
TGTGCCAGCAGCGCAGGGGGCGCACATGGCTACACCTTC
>NA|TRBJ1-2|TRBV25-1|TRBD1
CASTRGQVDGYTF
TGTGCCAGCACCCGCGGACAGGTCGATGGCTACACCTTC
>medium-sized|TRBJ2-3|TRBV9|NA
CASSGGDTQYF
TGTGCCAGCAGCGGAGGGGATACGCAGTATTTT
>medium-sized|TRBJ2-3|TRBV9|NA
CASSPEGNTQYF
TGTGCCAGCAGCCCCGAAGGAAATACGCAGTATTTT
>many|TRBJ2-5|TRBV9|TRBD2
CASSESLAGGRETQYF
TGTGCCAGCAGCGAATCACTAGCGGGGGGGCGGGAGACCCAGTACTTC
>few|TRBJ2-3|TRBV9|TRBD1
CASSAGTGHTDTQYF
TGTGCCAGCAGCGCCGGGACAGGCCACACAGATACGCAGTATTTT
>NA|TRBJ2-5|TRBV9|TRBD2
CASSPGGLAGETQYF
TGTGCCAGCAGCCCCGGCGGACTAGCAGGGGAGACCCAGTACTTC
>medium-sized|TRBJ1-4|TRBV9|NA
CASSTPGTNEKLFF
TGTGCCAGCAGCACCCCCGGGACTAATGAAAAACTGTTTTTT
>many|TRBJ1-2|TRBV9|TRBD1
CASTGQGEYGYTF
TGTGCCAGCACGGGACAGGGTGAATATGGCTACACCTTC
>medium-sized|TRBJ2-1|TRBV9|TRBD2
CASSTYTGGVRFF
TGTGCCAGCAGCACCTATACGGGGGGTGTGCGGTTCTTC
>many|TRBJ2-3|TRBV9|TRBD2
CASSPGGEELDTQYF
TGTGCCAGCAGCCCCGGGGGGGAGGAGTTAGATACGCAGTATTTT
>NA|TRBJ2-5|TRBV9|TRBD2
CASSPLAGETQYF
TGTGCCAGCAGCCCTCTAGCGGGGGAGACCCAGTACTTC
>medium-sized|TRBJ2-3|TRBV9|NA
CASGAWGPATDTQYF
TGTGCCAGCGGAGCGTGGGGGCCCGCTACAGATACGCAGTATTTT
>many|TRBJ2-3|TRBV9|NA
CASSVDSSDTQYF
TGTGCCAGCAGCGTAGACTCGTCAGATACGCAGTATTTT
>medium-sized|TRBJ2-2|TRBV9|NA
CASSAAGRGMGELFF
TGTGCCAGCAGCGCCGCGGGACGGGGAATGGGGGAGCTGTTTTTT
>medium-sized|TRBJ1-2|TRBV9|TRBD1
CASSPRGQTNYGYTF
TGTGCCAGCAGCCCCCGGGGACAGACTAACTATGGCTACACCTTC